This record concerns one T cell receptor beta chain sequence. Antigen: not known. The data belong to a study of long-term antiretroviral therapy in people with HIV. The study's findings and limits: Dominance of pre-ART expanded clones persisted, fluctuating and often declining after ART. Versus controls, repertoires in people with HIV had narrower CDR3 length ranges. Diversity went up after ART and still fell short of transplant donor controls.

The CDR3 has 13 amino acids. V lost 4 bases to trimming and J lost 3 bases, with 9 bases between them. The germline V gene encodes CDR1 LNHDA and CDR2 SQIVND (reference sequence). Runs used v3.0 of the immunoSEQ assay and were done at survey level. It was roughly 40,000-55,000 T-cell genomes per sample that sequencing targeted. Generated by immunoSEQ multiplex PCR, the TCRdb table keeps only in-frame clones and is missing some. The sample includes approximately 22,000 clones, 70% to 85% of them seen just once. The clonotype comes from a man in his fifties or sixties with HIV. The rearrangement links TRBV19 to TRBJ1-1; D is unclear. The input for sequencing was unsorted PBMCs, taken 3 years after starting antiretroviral therapy. The CDR3 protein is CASSRADYTEAFF. For the CDR3, the DNA is TGTGCCAGTAGTAGGGCGGATTACACTGAAGCTTTCTTT.